This T cell receptor (beta chain) was sequenced during a study of shared clonotypes between healthy human individuals. Libraries were prepared by immunoSEQ multiplex PCR; TCRdb keeps only in-frame clonotypes and omits some of them. The data show some 2,100,000 clones, approximately 94% seen once. Positively selected for CCR7, the CD45RO-negative cells used as naive CD8 cells excluded terminally differentiated effector memory CD45RA+ cells. The CDR3 covers 13 residues. Trimming shortened V by 2 bases and J by 3 bases, and 8 bases separated the two germline ends. Germline CDR1 is MNHEY and CDR2 is SVGAGI.

The sequencing input was naive CD8+ T cells from PBMCs. The sequence was obtained from a man between 18 and 35 years old in good health. Some clones in this sample may be carry-over from other donors' samples. The chain employs TRBV6-5 and TRBJ2-7; D assignment may be TRBD1 or TRBD2 (5 bases each). In nucleotides, the CDR3 is TGTGCCAGCAGTTACCGGGACGGCTACGAGCAGTACTTC. Its translation: CASSYRDGYEQYF.